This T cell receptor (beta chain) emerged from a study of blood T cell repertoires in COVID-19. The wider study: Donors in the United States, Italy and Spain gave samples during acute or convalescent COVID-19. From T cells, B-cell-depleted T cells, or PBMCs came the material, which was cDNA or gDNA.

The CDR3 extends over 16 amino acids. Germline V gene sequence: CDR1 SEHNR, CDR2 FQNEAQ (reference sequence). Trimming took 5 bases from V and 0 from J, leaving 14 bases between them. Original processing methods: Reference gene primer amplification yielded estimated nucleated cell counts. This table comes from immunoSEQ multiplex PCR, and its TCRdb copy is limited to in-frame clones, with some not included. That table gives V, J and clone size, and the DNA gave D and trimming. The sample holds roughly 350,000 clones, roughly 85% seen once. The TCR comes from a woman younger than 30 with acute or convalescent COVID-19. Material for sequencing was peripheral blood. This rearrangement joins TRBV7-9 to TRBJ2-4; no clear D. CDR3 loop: CASSPSQVLAKNIQYF. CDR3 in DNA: TGTGCCAGCAGCCCTTCCCAGGTCCTAGCCAAAAACATTCAGTACTTC.